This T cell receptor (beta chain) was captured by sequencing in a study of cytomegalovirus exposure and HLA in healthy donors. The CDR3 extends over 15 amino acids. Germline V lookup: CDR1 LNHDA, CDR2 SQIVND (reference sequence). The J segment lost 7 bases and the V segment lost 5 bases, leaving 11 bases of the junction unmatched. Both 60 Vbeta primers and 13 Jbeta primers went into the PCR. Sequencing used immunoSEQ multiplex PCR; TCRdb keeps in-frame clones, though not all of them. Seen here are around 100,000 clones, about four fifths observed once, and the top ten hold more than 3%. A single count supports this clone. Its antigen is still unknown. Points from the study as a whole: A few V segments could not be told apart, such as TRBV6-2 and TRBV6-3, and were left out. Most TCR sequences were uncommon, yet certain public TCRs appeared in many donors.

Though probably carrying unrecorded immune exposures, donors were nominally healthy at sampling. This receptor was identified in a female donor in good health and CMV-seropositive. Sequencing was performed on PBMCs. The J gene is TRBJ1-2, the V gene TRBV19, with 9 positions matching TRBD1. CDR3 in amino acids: CASSPSWTGDCGYTF. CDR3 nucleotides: TGTGCCAGTAGTCCCTCATGGACAGGGGACTGTGGCTACACCTTC.